This passage covers 31 T cell receptor beta chains from one sample sequenced in a study of blood T cell repertoires in COVID-19. The table came from immunoSEQ multiplex PCR; TCRdb's copy has only in-frame clones and leaves some out. The table has some 48,000 clones, 90% seen once; the top ten hold 15% to 20%. Sequenced input: peripheral blood. The receptors derive from a man aged 65-85 years with active COVID-19.

The V call is TRBV3-1 (or the pseudogene TRBV3-2), the J call TRBJ1-6, with 8 bases aligning to TRBD1. Germline loops: CDR1 LGHDT, CDR2 YNNKEL (reference sequence). CDR3 size: 15 residues. Trimming at V came to 7 bases and at J to 7 bases, leaving 9 bases not matched to a gene. For the CDR3, the DNA is TGTGCCAGCATGCTCGACAGGGGATTGAATTCACCCCTCCACTTT. Its translation is CASMLDRGLNSPLHF.

This chain connects TRBV10-3 to TRBJ2-3; 7 nucleotides align to TRBD2. The CDR3 spans 15 residues. Germline V gene sequence: CDR1 ENHRY, CDR2 SYGVKD. J was trimmed by 6 bases and V by 6 bases; bases with no gene match: 12. The chain's CDR3 is CAIRPGTIVGDTQYF. For the CDR3, the DNA is TGTGCCATCAGACCGGGGACTATAGTAGGCGATACGCAGTATTTT.

The V call is TRBV11-3, the J call TRBJ2-1; possible D gene TRBD2, 5 bases. CDR3 length: 15 residues. Germline V gene data show CDR1 as SGHNT and CDR2 as YENEEA. Trimming cost V 4 bases and J 5 bases, with 15 bases left between them. CDR3 nucleotides: TGTGCCAGCAGCTGGTCGGGGTCCCTCCACAATGAGCAGTTCTTC. It yields the protein CASSWSGSLHNEQFF.

The CDR3 DNA reads TGTGCCAGCAGCTTGGCAGGGACCAAAAACATTCAGTACTTC. Residues: CASSLAGTKNIQYF. The rearrangement links TRBV7-9 to TRBJ2-4; weak D call: TRBD1 (5 bases). This CDR3 has 14 residues. In germline, CDR1 is SEHNR, CDR2 FQNEAQ (reference sequence). The V gene lost 3 bases and the J gene lost 2 bases, with 8 bases spanning the gap.

The count of this clone is one. The chain uses TRBV3-1 (or the pseudogene TRBV3-2) and TRBJ1-3; perhaps TRBD1 as D (6 bases). V lost 5 bases and J lost 2, with 13 bases in between. This CDR3 is built from 15 residues. In germline, CDR1 is LGHDT, CDR2 YNNKEL (reference sequence). The CDR3 nucleotides are TGTGCCAGCAGCTGGCACAGGGATGCTGGAAACACCATATATTTT. It is translated as CASSWHRDAGNTIYF.

The chain couples TRBV27 to TRBJ2-3; 8 nucleotides line up with TRBD2. Germline lookup yields CDR1 MNHEY and CDR2 SMNVEV (reference sequence). V lost 8 bases to trimming and J lost 4 bases; unmatched junction nucleotides: 8. The CDR3 is 14 amino acids. CDR3 DNA: TGTGCCAGCGCCGGGAGGGGGAGATCAGATACGCAGTATTTT. It specifies CASAGRGRSDTQYF.

The chain couples TRBV4-1 to TRBJ2-7; 7 nucleotides agree with TRBD2. CDR1 and CDR2 from the germline V gene are MGHRA and YSYEKL. The length of the CDR3 is 18 residues. Losses at the gene ends were 0 bases for V and 5 bases for J; bases not matched to a gene: 16. CDR3 nucleotides: TGCGCCAGCAGCCAAGATCGAGCGGCGGGAGCCGGTCTTAACGAGCAGTACTTC. Protein product: CASSQDRAAGAGLNEQYF.

The chain combines TRBV6-5 with TRBJ1-1; D possibly corresponds to TRBD1 (6 bases). Between the trimmed V and J ends, which lost 6 bases and 5 bases, there was a span of 13 bases. CDR1 is MNHEY, CDR2 SVGAGI, per germline. The CDR3 consists of 13 residues. CDR3 sequence reads: CASSLGGFTEAFF. Here the CDR3 DNA reads TGTGCCAGCAGCTTAGGGGGATTTACTGAAGCTTTCTTT.

The chain employs TRBV5-6 and TRBJ2-5, with 10 bases identical to TRBD2. Germline loops: CDR1 SGHDT, CDR2 YYEEEE. The CDR3 is 16 amino acids. V was pared by 4 bases and J by 5 bases, with 11 bases of the junction left unmatched. CDR3 coding DNA: TGTGCCAGCAGCCTCGGAGCGGGAGGGTTCCTTGAGACCCAGTACTTC. Its translation is CASSLGAGGFLETQYF.

The genes are TRBV7-9 and TRBJ2-7, with TRBD1 matching 7 bases. CDR1 and CDR2 from the germline V gene are SEHNR and FQNEAQ (reference sequence). Unmatched junction bases numbered 6, after V lost 0 bases and J lost 7 bases. The CDR3 runs 14 residues. The CDR3 sequence is CASSLAQGSGEQYF. DNA of the CDR3: TGTGCCAGCAGCTTAGCACAGGGGAGTGGAGAGCAGTACTTC.

The chain employs TRBV4-2 and TRBJ2-7, with 13 bases lining up with TRBD2. This CDR3 has 17 residues. With V trimmed by 1 base and J by 2 bases, 5 bases remained unmatched. The germline gives CDR1 LGHNA, CDR2 YNFKEQ. CDR3 nucleotides: TGTGCCAGCAGCCAAGGGACTAGCGGGGGTCGTCCCTACGAGCAGTACTTC. Translation gives CASSQGTSGGRPYEQYF.

The chain couples TRBV27 to TRBJ2-1, with D perhaps TRBD2 (7 bases). The germline V and J ends were trimmed by 10 bases and 2 bases, with 18 bases remaining between them. Germline V gene sequence: CDR1 MNHEY, CDR2 SMNVEV (reference sequence). CDR3 length: 15 residues. CDR3 region: CATKNGGPTYNEQFF. CDR3 in DNA: TGTGCCACCAAGAACGGGGGGCCCACCTACAATGAGCAGTTCTTC.

This clone occurred a few times. The chain combines TRBV6-6 with TRBJ1-3; TRBD1 aligns across 7 bases. This CDR3 comprises 15 residues. V dropped 0 bases and J dropped 2; count of bases not matched to a gene: 1. From germline, CDR1 is MNHNY and CDR2 SVGAGI (reference sequence). In DNA, the CDR3 is TGTGCCAGCAGTTACTCGACAGGGCCTGGAAACACCATATATTTT. It is translated as CASSYSTGPGNTIYF.

This clone was seen once. This sequence joins TRBV30 and TRBJ1-2; TRBD1 might be the D (6 bases). The V and J ends lost 3 bases and 5 bases respectively, with 19 bases between them. CDR3 length equals 15 residues. Germline CDR1 reads GTSNPN; CDR2 reads SVGIG (reference sequence). CDR3 residues: CAWREATGIGYGYTF. The CDR3 DNA sequence: TGTGCCTGGAGGGAAGCCACAGGGATTGGTTATGGCTACACCTTC.

This clone came up a few times. The chain uses TRBV6-5 and TRBJ2-3; D is perhaps TRBD2 (5 bases). The CDR3 sequence is 15 residues long. Germline lookup yields CDR1 MNHEY and CDR2 SVGAGI. Trimming took 6 bases from V and 2 from J, leaving 15 bases between them. The CDR3 reads CASSPNPGITDTQYF. CDR3 nucleotides: TGTGCCAGCAGCCCCAATCCGGGGATCACAGATACGCAGTATTTT.

The genes are TRBV5-4 and TRBJ2-2; the D gene is possibly TRBD2 (6 bases). V was cut by 3 bases and J by 0 bases, with 15 bases left in between. The CDR3 totals 17 residues. Germline V gene sequence: CDR1 SGHNT, CDR2 YYREEE (reference sequence). DNA for the CDR3: TGTGCCAGCAGCTCGGGGGTTGGTTTCGCGAACACCGGGGAGCTGTTTTTT. This gives the protein CASSSGVGFANTGELFF.

The chain recombines TRBV7-8 with TRBJ2-1, with 12 nucleotides matching TRBD2. CDR3 length: 15 residues. Germline CDR1 is SGHVS and CDR2 is FQNEAQ. Losses at the gene ends were 5 bases for V and 5 bases for J; bases not matched to a gene: 4. The CDR3 here is CASSRGLAGNNEQFF. The CDR3 DNA follows: TGTGCCAGCAGCCGAGGACTAGCGGGAAACAATGAGCAGTTCTTC.

This sequence joins TRBV28 and TRBJ2-1, with D perhaps TRBD2 (5 bases). Germline V gene sequence: CDR1 MDHEN, CDR2 SYDVKM. V was trimmed by 3 bases and J by 10 bases, leaving 16 bases between them. The CDR3 contains 14 residues. The CDR3 DNA follows: TGTGCCAGCAGTTTGCGGTCCGGAGGCAAGGAGCAGTTCTTC. Amino acids: CASSLRSGGKEQFF.

This clone was detected once. The rearrangement uses TRBV5-1 and TRBJ1-2; the match to TRBD1 covers 9 bases. CDR1 and CDR2 from the germline V gene are SGHRS and YFSETQ. The CDR3 is 14 residues long. V was pared by 4 bases and J by 3 bases, with 4 bases of the junction left unmatched. The CDR3 DNA sequence: TGCGCCAGCAGCAGCACAGGGGGCGACTATGGCTACACCTTC. Its translation is CASSSTGGDYGYTF.

The V call is TRBV6-5, the J call TRBJ2-2; TRBD2 matches at 8 bases. Germline loops: CDR1 MNHEY, CDR2 SVGAGI. Losses at the gene ends were 5 bases for V and 6 bases for J; bases not matched to a gene: 2. CDR3 length: 13 amino acids. CDR3 nucleotides: TGTGCCAGCAGTCCACTAGCGGCCGGGGAGCTGTTTTTT. Translating it yields CASSPLAAGELFF.

The genes are TRBV19 and TRBJ1-3; D is perhaps TRBD1 (5 bases). The germline V gene has CDR1 LNHDA and CDR2 SQIVND (reference sequence). V was pared by 7 bases and J by 1 base, with 11 bases between. This CDR3 has 14 amino acids. For the CDR3, the DNA is TGTGCCAGTATGATTGGGGGGTCTGGAAACACCATATATTTT. Protein sequence: CASMIGGSGNTIYF.

This chain connects TRBV9 to TRBJ1-2; 7 nucleotides agree with TRBD1. Germline CDR1 SGDLS, CDR2 YYNGEE. The CDR3 totals 17 residues. V dropped 7 bases and J dropped 1; count of bases not matched to a gene: 16. The CDR3 DNA reads TGTGCCAGCGGTCCCAGGGACAGCCTCCCTTTTAACTATGGCTACACCTTC. It specifies CASGPRDSLPFNYGYTF.

V is TRBV4-3 and J is TRBJ1-1, with D unresolved. CDR1 is LGHNA, CDR2 YSLEER, per germline. The V end was cut by 2 bases, the J end by 4 bases, with 14 bases between. There are 15 residues in the CDR3. DNA of the CDR3: TGCGCCAGCAGCCAATCGAGGGATCGGAGCACTGAAGCTTTCTTT. Residues: CASSQSRDRSTEAFF.

This sequence joins TRBV7-9 and TRBJ2-7; D possibly corresponds to TRBD1 (5 bases). CDR1 is SEHNR, CDR2 FQNEAQ, per germline (reference sequence). V lost 4 bases and J lost 2, with 9 bases in between. The length of the CDR3 is 13 residues. CDR3 in DNA: TGTGCCAGCAGCTCGACAGCTACCTACGAGCAGTACTTC. Residues: CASSSTATYEQYF.

The V call is TRBV18, the J call TRBJ2-3, with D possibly being TRBD1 (5 bases). V was cut by 3 bases and J by 0 bases, with 10 bases left in between. CDR1 KGHSH and CDR2 LQKENI come from the germline V gene. CDR3 length equals 15 residues. Here the CDR3 DNA reads TGTGCCAGCTCACCTAACCAGGGAAGCACAGATACGCAGTATTTT. Translation gives CASSPNQGSTDTQYF. The full variable domain, completed using reference TRBV18 and TRBJ2-3, is NAGVMQNPRHLVRRRGQEARLRCSPMKGHSHVYWYRQLPEEGLKFMVYLQKENIIDESGMPKERFSAEFPKEGPSILRIQQVVRGDSAAYFCASSPNQGSTDTQYFGPGTRLTVL.

This chain links TRBV15 with TRBJ2-3, with TRBD1 matching over 9 bases. The germline V gene encodes CDR1 LNHNV and CDR2 YYDKDF (reference sequence). J lost 8 bases, V lost 4 bases, and 10 bases had no gene match. CDR3 size: 15 residues. The CDR3 bases are TGTGCCACCAGCATAGTCCCGGGACAGGGTTCTACGCAGTATTTT. This sequence encodes CATSIVPGQGSTQYF.

V usage is TRBV4-1 and J usage is TRBJ2-3; TRBD2 agrees at 10 bases. Germline CDR1 is MGHRA and CDR2 is YSYEKL. CDR3 size: 15 residues. The V gene end was trimmed by 5 bases and the J gene end by 3 bases; junction bases not matched to a gene: 5. The CDR3 DNA reads as TGCGCCAGCAGCGCCAGCGGGGGGGCAACAGATACGCAGTATTTT. Its translation is CASSASGGATDTQYF.

This chain links TRBV19 with TRBJ2-7; 12 positions match TRBD1. The J segment lost 6 bases and the V segment lost 3 bases, leaving 6 bases of the junction unmatched. CDR3 length: 15 residues. Germline values: CDR1 LNHDA, CDR2 SQIVND (reference sequence). The CDR3 spells CASSMGQGALVEQYF. In nucleotides, the CDR3 is TGTGCCAGTAGTATGGGACAGGGGGCGTTGGTCGAGCAGTACTTC.

On this clone itself: The same CDR3 can be traced to other DNA sequences in this sample. The chain is built from TRBV18 and TRBJ2-7, with TRBD1 identical over 7 bases. Germline V gene data show CDR1 as KGHSH and CDR2 as LQKENI. Trimming cost V 3 bases and J 1 base; bases outside gene matches: 0. The CDR3 length is 13 residues. The CDR3 region has the DNA TGTGCCAGCTCACCGGGACAGTCCTACGAGCAGTACTTC. It translates to CASSPGQSYEQYF. Using reference TRBV18 and TRBJ2-7 for the parts outside the CDR3, the full variable domain is NAGVMQNPRHLVRRRGQEARLRCSPMKGHSHVYWYRQLPEEGLKFMVYLQKENIIDESGMPKERFSAEFPKEGPSILRIQQVVRGDSAAYFCASSPGQSYEQYFGPGTRLTVT.

The chain employs TRBV7-3 and TRBJ1-1, with D possibly being TRBD1 (5 bases). With 2 bases removed from V and 7 bases from J, the gap between germline ends came to 11 bases. This CDR3 has 13 amino acids. Germline V gene lookup returns CDR1 SGHTA and CDR2 FQGTGA. The CDR3 nucleotides read TGTGCCAGCAGCTTAGATTTTAGGGGTGAAGCTTTCTTT. This sequence encodes CASSLDFRGEAFF.

The chain employs TRBV11-2 and TRBJ2-5; D perhaps matches TRBD2 (6 bases). Germline V lookup: CDR1 SGHAT, CDR2 FQNNGV. V was shortened by 3 bases and J by 3 bases, with 17 bases between the two germline ends. This CDR3 has 16 residues. This chain's CDR3 is CASSLLRGSGEETQYF. CDR3 DNA sequence: TGTGCCAGCAGCTTGCTCCGGGGGTCGGGTGAAGAGACCCAGTACTTC.